This T cell receptor (beta chain) was identified during a study of PD-1 blockade in classical Hodgkin lymphoma. Sequencing used immunoSEQ multiplex PCR; TCRdb keeps in-frame clones, though not all of them. This sample has about 24,000 clones, with roughly nine tenths found just once. The time point is: newly diagnosed, previously untreated cHL patient sample. Thawed PBMCs underwent magnetic negative selection to yield purified CD4+ T cells. Comparison PBMCs came from previously untreated, newly diagnosed classical Hodgkin lymphoma patients. The V gene's germline CDR1 is GTSNPN and CDR2 SVGIG (reference sequence). The V gene lost 8 bases and the J gene lost 5 bases, with 15 bases spanning the gap. This CDR3 spans 12 amino acids.

This receptor was obtained from a human donor with classical Hodgkin lymphoma. The chain combines TRBV30 with TRBJ2-5, with D tentatively TRBD1 or TRBD2 (5 bases each). Sequenced input: CD4+ T cells from blood. The CDR3 spells CASNPGTETQYF. CDR3 sequence (DNA): TGTGCCAGTAATCCCGGGACGGAGACCCAGTACTTC.